The clone carrying this T cell receptor beta chain was counted many times. Its target is not known. This sample is drawn from a study of Graves' ophthalmopathy and Graves' hyperthyroidism. Study-level points and caveats: Progression of ophthalmopathy was predicted by the model with roughly 65% sensitivity and roughly 73% specificity.

Trimming cost V 9 bases and J 3 bases, with 11 bases left between them. The CDR3 spans 12 residues. Per the germline V gene, CDR1 is KGHDR and CDR2 is SFDVKD. The TCR beta CDR3 regions underwent amplification from RNA transcripts. HTBI primers primed a first-round RT-PCR, and a second-round multiplex PCR followed. TCRdb recomputed calls from the multiplex PCR reads with MiXCR, one row per CDR3 protein. Among roughly 1.1 million distinct CDR3 sequences listed, 36% were seen once. The chain employs TRBV24-1 and TRBJ2-7, with D possibly TRBD1 on 6 matching bases. Specimen: peripheral blood or thyroid tissue (not recorded which). The clonotype originates from an adult man with Graves' hyperthyroidism. The CDR3 here is CATGDTSYEQYF. CDR3 sequence (DNA): TGTGCCACCGGGGACACCAGCTACGAGCAGTACTTC.